The 7 T cell receptor beta chains reported below all come from one sample, sequenced in a study of T cell responses to AZD1222 COVID-19 vaccine (dated by TCRdb to 2020 to 2023). Sample time point, as interpreted from the label and publication: baseline before first vaccination. The library was built by means of the immunoSEQ multiplex PCR assay. What TCRdb holds here is the immuneACCESS table cut down to in-frame rearrangements. Part of the clones is not present; checked against another copy, under half of the missing clones reflect an unresolved V gene, and the others are unexplained. The sample profile shows 100,000 to 150,000 clones; about nine tenths of them were found once. The ten largest clones capture roughly 6.5% of the sample. The material sequenced was peripheral blood, taken on day 0 of AZD1222 vaccination. The receptor source for this set is an adult in good health.

This chain uses TRBV5-1 with TRBJ2-1; the match to TRBD2 covers 10 bases. The CDR3 sequence is 15 residues long. The germline gives CDR1 SGHRS, CDR2 YFSETQ. The trim removed 2 bases at V and 6 bases at J, leaving 5 bases unmatched. The CDR3 DNA is TGCGCCAGCAGCTTACAGCGGGGGGGCCTCAATGAGCAGTTCTTC. It translates to CASSLQRGGLNEQFF.

The chain links TRBV7-9 to TRBJ1-1; 7 positions agree with TRBD1. The V gene end was trimmed by 4 bases and the J gene end by 7 bases; junction bases not matched to a gene: 6. Per germline, CDR1 SEHNR and CDR2 FQNEAQ (reference sequence). This CDR3 has 13 amino acids. This chain's CDR3 is CASSSYRGNEAFF. The CDR3 bases are TGTGCCAGCAGCTCCTACAGGGGAAATGAAGCTTTCTTT.

The chain uses TRBV7-2 and TRBJ1-4, with D perhaps TRBD1 (6 bases). Trimming pared 5 bases from V and 7 bases from J, leaving 20 bases between. The CDR3 has 16 residues. Germline values: CDR1 SGHTA, CDR2 FQGNSA. The DNA for the CDR3 is TGTGCCAGCAGCCCCCGGGTGAGGACAGTACGTGAAAAACTGTTTTTT. It codes for CASSPRVRTVREKLFF.

In this sample, this clone turned up once. J is TRBJ1-1 and V is TRBV3-1 (or the pseudogene TRBV3-2); D not certain. The germline CDR1 and CDR2 sequences are LGHDT and YNNKEL (reference sequence). V was pared by 4 bases and J by 1 base, with 16 bases between. This CDR3 contains 16 residues. Here the CDR3 reads CASSPVGFMGNTEAFF. Written as DNA, the CDR3 is TGTGCCAGCAGCCCCGTCGGTTTTATGGGGAACACTGAAGCTTTCTTT.

The chain carries TRBV5-1 and TRBJ2-5; TRBD2 might be the D (6 bases). CDR1 and CDR2 (germline): SGHRS, YFSETQ. This CDR3 comprises 15 residues. V lost 0 bases to trimming and J lost 1 base, with 10 bases between them. The CDR3 coding sequence is TGCGCCAGCAGCTTGGGGAGGGCGGTCCAAGAGACCCAGTACTTC. It encodes CASSLGRAVQETQYF.

V usage is TRBV4-3 and J usage is TRBJ2-7; TRBD1 matches at 7 bases. V lost 3 bases to trimming and J lost 2 bases; unmatched junction nucleotides: 10. Germline V CDR1 and CDR2: LGHNA, YSLEER. The CDR3 has 16 amino acids. This chain's CDR3 is CASSQGRQTGAYEQYF. The CDR3 region has the DNA TGCGCCAGCAGCCAGGGTCGGCAAACAGGGGCCTACGAGCAGTACTTC.

The rearrangement uses TRBV11-2 and TRBJ1-2; D may be TRBD1 (6 bases). Looked up from germline, CDR1 is SGHAT and CDR2 is FQNNGV. This CDR3 comprises 14 residues. Trimming took off 5 bases at V and 2 bases at J, with 12 bases between the two ends. CDR3 residues: CASSPLGANYGYTF. The CDR3 DNA reads as TGTGCCAGCAGCCCCTTGGGGGCGAACTATGGCTACACCTTC.